This T cell receptor (beta chain) was recorded in a study of blood T cell repertoires in COVID-19. Turning to the study itself: In each case, the material was cDNA or gDNA derived from T cells, B-cell-depleted T cells, or PBMCs.

This clone was counted between two and nine times. Those who participated ranged in age from 18 to 89 years and resided in approximately 23 US areas. Categorization into cohorts depended on clinical history that participants reported. Per germline, CDR1 ENHRY and CDR2 SYGVKD. CDR3 length: 16 residues. V was clipped by 10 bases and J by 0 bases, with 16 bases between them. Sequenced by immunoSEQ multiplex PCR; TCRdb stores in-frame clones only, minus some. The sample shows hundreds of thousands of clones, around 87% of them seen only once. V is TRBV10-3 and J is TRBJ2-6; D possibly corresponds to TRBD1 (6 bases). The sequence came from a woman aged 50 to 60 who had recovered from COVID-19. The sequencing sample was made of PBMCs or T cells enriched from blood (not recorded which). The CDR3 reads CATETGEPSGANVLTF. Written as DNA, the CDR3 is TGTGCCACCGAGACAGGAGAGCCCTCTGGGGCCAACGTCCTGACTTTC.